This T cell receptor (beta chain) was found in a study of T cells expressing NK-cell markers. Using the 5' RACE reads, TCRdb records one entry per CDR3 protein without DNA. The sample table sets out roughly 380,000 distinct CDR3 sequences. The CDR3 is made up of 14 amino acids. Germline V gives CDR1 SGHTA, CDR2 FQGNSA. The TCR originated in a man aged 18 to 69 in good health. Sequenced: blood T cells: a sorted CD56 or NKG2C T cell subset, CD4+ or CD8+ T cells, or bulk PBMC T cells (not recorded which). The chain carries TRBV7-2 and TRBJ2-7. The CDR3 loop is CASSLDGSVGEQYF.